This T cell receptor beta chain was sequenced for a study of OX40 agonist ivuxolimab in advanced cancers. Study-wide context: Eligibility admitted prior anti-PD-1, anti-PD-L1 or anti-CTLA-4 therapy; about 40% had some. Whole-study findings and limits: Expanded clones belonging to CD8+ T cells outnumbered, on average, those of CD4+. Which antigen the expanded peripheral T cells recognized is unknown.

As for this clone: What it binds is not known.

Produced via immunoSEQ multiplex PCR; TCRdb's table is partial and in-frame only. The table includes 50,000 to 65,000 clones, nearly 90% detected once. The germline gives CDR1 MNHEY, CDR2 SMNVEV (reference sequence). CDR3 length: 15 residues. Trimming cost V 6 bases and J 5 bases; bases outside gene matches: 8. The source material was CD4+ or CD8+ T cells sorted from blood, sampled in a trial of the OX40 agonist ivuxolimab. The chain joins TRBV27 to TRBJ2-1, with 9 bases that match TRBD1. The sequence was collected from an adult with an advanced solid tumor such as melanoma, head and neck, liver or kidney cancer. This chain's CDR3 is CASRAQGQGNNEQFF. Written as DNA, the CDR3 is TGTGCCAGCAGGGCGCAGGGACAGGGAAACAATGAGCAGTTCTTC.